The sequence of this T cell receptor (beta chain) was determined in a study of human T cells and chemical hapten exposure. Study-wide results and limits: PT1 expanded TCR numbers rose with patch test score.

Time point noted: patch test 2, 6 weeks after DPC sensitization. Stated treatment: therapeutic diphenylcyclopropenone sensitization with weekly scalp DPC. TCRdb independently ran MiXCR on the RACE reads; one entry per CDR3 protein. The table records 330,000 or so distinct CDR3 sequences, 6% to 7% of them present only once. This clonotype was observed many times. Its antigen remains unknown. The TCR comes from a woman aged 18-29 years with alopecia areata. Some clones in this sample may be carry-over from other donors' samples. Sample: whole blood, taken in connection with sensitization to the hapten diphenylcyclopropenone (DPC).

CDR3 region: CASSQVLFVYEQYF. CDR3 bases: TGTGCCAGCAGCCAAGTCCTCTTCGTCTACGAGCAGTACTTC. The chain employs TRBV6-2 or TRBV6-3 and TRBJ2-7; D not resolved. Germline V lookup: CDR1 MNHEY, CDR2 SVGEGT. The V gene lost 6 bases and the J gene lost 3 bases, with 15 bases spanning the gap. This CDR3 has 14 amino acids.